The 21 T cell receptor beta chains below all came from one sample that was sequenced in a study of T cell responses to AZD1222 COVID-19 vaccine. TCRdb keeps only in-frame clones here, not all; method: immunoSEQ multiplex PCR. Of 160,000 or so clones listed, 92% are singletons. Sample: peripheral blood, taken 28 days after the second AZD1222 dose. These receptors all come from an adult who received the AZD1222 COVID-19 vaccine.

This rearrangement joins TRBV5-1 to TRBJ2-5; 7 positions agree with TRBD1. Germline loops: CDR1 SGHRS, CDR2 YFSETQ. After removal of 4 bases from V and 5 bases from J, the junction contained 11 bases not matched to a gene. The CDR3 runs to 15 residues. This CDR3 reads CASSLERGLEETQYF. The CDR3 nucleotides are TGCGCCAGCAGCCTCGAAAGGGGGCTGGAGGAGACCCAGTACTTC.

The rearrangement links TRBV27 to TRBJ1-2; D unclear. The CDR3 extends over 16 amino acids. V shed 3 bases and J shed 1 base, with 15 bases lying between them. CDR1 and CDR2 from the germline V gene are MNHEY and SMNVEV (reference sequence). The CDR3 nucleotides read TGTGCCAGCAGTTTTAAAGGATCGTGGGATAACTATGGCTACACCTTC. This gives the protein CASSFKGSWDNYGYTF.

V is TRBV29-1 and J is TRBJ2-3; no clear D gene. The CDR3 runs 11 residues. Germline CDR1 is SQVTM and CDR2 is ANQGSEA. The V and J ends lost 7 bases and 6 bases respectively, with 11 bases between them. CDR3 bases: TGCAGCGGCCTTGTTAGGGATACGCAGTATTTT. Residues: CSGLVRDTQYF.

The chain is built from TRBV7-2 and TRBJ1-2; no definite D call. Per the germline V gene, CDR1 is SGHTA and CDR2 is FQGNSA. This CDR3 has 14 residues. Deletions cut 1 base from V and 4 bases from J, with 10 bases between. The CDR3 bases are TGTGCCAGCAGCTTAGGTCTCGGTGGCTATGGCTACACCTTC. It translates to CASSLGLGGYGYTF.

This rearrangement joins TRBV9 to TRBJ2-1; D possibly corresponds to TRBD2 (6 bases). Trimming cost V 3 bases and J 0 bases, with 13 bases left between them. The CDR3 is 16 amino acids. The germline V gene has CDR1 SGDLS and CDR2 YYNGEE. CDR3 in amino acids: CASSERAASSYNEQFF. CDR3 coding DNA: TGTGCCAGCAGCGAGCGGGCCGCGAGCTCCTACAATGAGCAGTTCTTC.

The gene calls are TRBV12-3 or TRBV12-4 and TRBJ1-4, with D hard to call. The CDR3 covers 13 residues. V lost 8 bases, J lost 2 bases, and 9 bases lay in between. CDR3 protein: CASSVATNEKLFF. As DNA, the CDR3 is TGTGCCAGCTCCGTTGCGACTAATGAAAAACTGTTTTTT.

Written as DNA, the CDR3 is TGTGCCAGCAGCTTGGGCGGCTCCTACGAGCAGTACTTC. As protein: CASSLGGSYEQYF. The V and J genes are TRBV11-3 and TRBJ2-7; D gene uncertain. This CDR3 region has 13 residues. The germline V gene has CDR1 SGHNT and CDR2 YENEEA. Between the trimmed V and J ends, which lost 3 bases and 0 bases, there was a span of 6 bases.

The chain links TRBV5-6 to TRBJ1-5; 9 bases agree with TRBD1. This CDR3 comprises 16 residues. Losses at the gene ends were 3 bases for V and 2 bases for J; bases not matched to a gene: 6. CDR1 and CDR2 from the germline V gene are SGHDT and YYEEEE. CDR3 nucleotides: TGTGCCAGCAGCTCCTTGACAGGGGGAGGCAATCAGCCCCAGCATTTT. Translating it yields CASSSLTGGGNQPQHF.

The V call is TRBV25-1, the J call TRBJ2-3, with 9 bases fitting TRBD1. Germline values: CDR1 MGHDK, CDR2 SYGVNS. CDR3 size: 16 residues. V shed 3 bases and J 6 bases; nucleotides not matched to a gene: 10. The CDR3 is CASSDSGQGVYDTQYF. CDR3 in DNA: TGTGCCAGCAGTGACTCGGGACAGGGAGTTTATGATACGCAGTATTTT.

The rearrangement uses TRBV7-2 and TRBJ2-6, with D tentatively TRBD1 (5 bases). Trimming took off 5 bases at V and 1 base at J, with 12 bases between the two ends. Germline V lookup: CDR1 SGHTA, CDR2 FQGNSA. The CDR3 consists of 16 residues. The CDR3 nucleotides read TGTGCCAGCAGCCCGCCCTCAGGGTCTGGGGCCAACGTCCTGACTTTC. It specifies CASSPPSGSGANVLTF.

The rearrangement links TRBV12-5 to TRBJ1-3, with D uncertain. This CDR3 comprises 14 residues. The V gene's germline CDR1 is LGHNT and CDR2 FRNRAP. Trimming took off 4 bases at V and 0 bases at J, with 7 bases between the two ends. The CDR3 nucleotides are TGTGCTAGTGGTTCGGGCCTCTCTGGAAACACCATATATTTT. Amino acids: CASGSGLSGNTIYF.

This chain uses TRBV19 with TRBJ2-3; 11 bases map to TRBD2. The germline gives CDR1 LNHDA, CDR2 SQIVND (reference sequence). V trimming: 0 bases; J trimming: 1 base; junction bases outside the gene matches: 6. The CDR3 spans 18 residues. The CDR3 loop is CASSIDRVLAGGTDTQYF. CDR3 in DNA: TGTGCCAGTAGTATAGATCGCGTACTAGCGGGGGGCACAGATACGCAGTATTTT.

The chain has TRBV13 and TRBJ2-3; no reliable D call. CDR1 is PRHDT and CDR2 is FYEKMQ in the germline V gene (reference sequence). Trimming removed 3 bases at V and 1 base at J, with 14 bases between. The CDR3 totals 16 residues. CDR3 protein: CASSLAFLRGTDTQYF. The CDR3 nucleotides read TGTGCCAGCAGCTTGGCCTTTCTTCGGGGCACAGATACGCAGTATTTT.

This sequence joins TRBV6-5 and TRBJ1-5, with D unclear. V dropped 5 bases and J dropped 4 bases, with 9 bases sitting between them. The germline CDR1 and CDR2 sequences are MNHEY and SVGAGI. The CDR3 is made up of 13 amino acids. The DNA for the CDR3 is TGTGCCAGCAGTCTGACACGAAATCAGCCCCAGCATTTT. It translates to CASSLTRNQPQHF.

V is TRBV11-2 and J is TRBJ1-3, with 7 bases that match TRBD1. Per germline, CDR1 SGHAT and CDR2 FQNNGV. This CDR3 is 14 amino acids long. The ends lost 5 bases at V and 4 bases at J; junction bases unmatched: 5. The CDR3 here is CASSRGQPGNTIYF. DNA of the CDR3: TGTGCCAGCAGCCGGGGACAGCCCGGAAACACCATATATTTT.

CDR3 sequence (DNA): TGTGCCAGCAGTGAGCGATGGGGGGACTATGGCTACACCTTC. Translated, it gives CASSERWGDYGYTF. This chain links TRBV2 with TRBJ1-2; D might be TRBD1 (5 bases). Germline V gives CDR1 SNHLY, CDR2 FYNNEI. V was cut by 3 bases and J by 3 bases, with 11 bases left in between. The CDR3 is 14 amino acids.

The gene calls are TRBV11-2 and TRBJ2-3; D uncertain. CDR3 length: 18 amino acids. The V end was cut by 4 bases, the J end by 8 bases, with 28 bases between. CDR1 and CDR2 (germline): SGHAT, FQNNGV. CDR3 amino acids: CASSSPEPDLGGFATQYF. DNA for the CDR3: TGTGCCAGCAGCTCTCCGGAACCGGATCTAGGTGGTTTTGCTACGCAGTATTTT.

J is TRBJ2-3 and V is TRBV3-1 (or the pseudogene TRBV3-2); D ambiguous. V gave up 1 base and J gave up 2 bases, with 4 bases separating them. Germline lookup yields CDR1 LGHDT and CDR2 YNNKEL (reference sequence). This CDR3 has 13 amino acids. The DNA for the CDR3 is TGTGCCAGCAGCCAAGCCTACACAGATACGCAGTATTTT. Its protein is CASSQAYTDTQYF.

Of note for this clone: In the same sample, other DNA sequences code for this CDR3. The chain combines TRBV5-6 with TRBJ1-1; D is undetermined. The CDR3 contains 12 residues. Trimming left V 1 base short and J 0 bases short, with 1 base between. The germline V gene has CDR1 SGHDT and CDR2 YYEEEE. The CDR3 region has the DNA TGTGCCAGCAGCTTGTTGAACACTGAAGCTTTCTTT. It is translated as CASSLLNTEAFF.

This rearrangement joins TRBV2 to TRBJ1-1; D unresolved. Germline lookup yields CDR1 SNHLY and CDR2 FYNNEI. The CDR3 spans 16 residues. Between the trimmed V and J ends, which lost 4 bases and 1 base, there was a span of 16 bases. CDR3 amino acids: CASSGGLRAGNTEAFF. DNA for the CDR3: TGTGCCAGCAGTGGAGGATTGAGGGCGGGGAACACTGAAGCTTTCTTT.

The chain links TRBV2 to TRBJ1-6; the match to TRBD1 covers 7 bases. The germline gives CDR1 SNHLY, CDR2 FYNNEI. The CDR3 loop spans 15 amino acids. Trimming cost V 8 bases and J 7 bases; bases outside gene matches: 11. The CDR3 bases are TGTGCCAGCGCGAGTAACAGGGGAGGCAATTCACCCCTCCACTTT. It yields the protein CASASNRGGNSPLHF.